This T cell receptor beta chain was identified during a study of Ad26.COV2.S vaccination and SARS-CoV-2 variants. The treatment: some 20 received Ad26.COV2.S at low or high dose, single or two shots; roughly 5 received placebo; per-sample allocation not given. All samples were drawn on day 63, counting from the first vaccine or placebo injection. TCRdb keeps only in-frame clones here, not all; method: immunoSEQ multiplex PCR. The data show about 400,000 clones, with roughly 85% seen just once and 7.4% held by the top ten. The V end lost 0 bases, the J end lost 5 bases, and 11 bases lay between the germline ends. Germline CDR1 SGHRS, CDR2 YFSETQ. This CDR3 has 14 amino acids. As for this clone: Its specificity is unknown. This specimen includes other DNA sequences encoding the same CDR3.

Notes on the study in general: Reports say spike-specific CD8+ and CD4+ T cell responses covered substantial breadth after vaccination. Researchers cautioned that TCR breadth and depth analyses may have underestimated total T cell responses.

The TCR originated in a person between 18 and 65 years old who received the Ad26.COV2.S COVID-19 vaccine or a placebo. The chain is built from TRBV5-1 and TRBJ1-1; no firm D call. Material: peripheral blood, obtained in a trial of Ad26.COV2.S vaccine versus placebo. As DNA, the CDR3 is TGCGCCAGCAGCTTGGTGGGAAGAGGAACTGAAGCTTTCTTT. Translated, it gives CASSLVGRGTEAFF.